This T cell receptor (beta chain) was sequenced in a study of blood T cell repertoires in COVID-19. Using immunoSEQ multiplex PCR, the repertoire was profiled, and TCRdb retains in-frame clones only, with some absent. Of tens of thousands of clones in the sample, around nine tenths were seen once. CDR3 size: 13 residues. V was clipped by 8 bases and J by 3 bases, with 11 bases between them. Germline V lookup: CDR1 MNHEY, CDR2 SMNVEV (reference sequence). Specimen: peripheral blood. J is TRBJ1-3 and V is TRBV27; D gene uncertain. This clonotype was obtained from a man in his fifties or sixties with active COVID-19. The CDR3 bases are TGTGCCAGCGGAAGGGCGGGTGGAAACACCATATATTTT. The encoded protein is CASGRAGGNTIYF.